The 23 T cell receptor beta chains below were found in one sample sequenced in a study of cytomegalovirus exposure and HLA in healthy donors. The PCR made use of 60 Vbeta and 13 Jbeta primers. Profiled with immunoSEQ multiplex PCR; TCRdb holds only in-frame clones, not every one. The table lists around 170,000 clones, about 78% of them singletons. The sequencing input was PBMCs. The source of these receptors is a man aged 60-69 years in good health and CMV-seronegative.

CDR3 loop: CASTVSGGPSTDTQYF. CDR3 nucleotides: TGTGCCAGCACCGTTAGCGGGGGACCTAGCACAGATACGCAGTATTTT. This chain connects TRBV5-4 to TRBJ2-3; TRBD2 aligns across 9 bases. Germline V gene sequence: CDR1 SGHNT, CDR2 YYREEE (reference sequence). J lost 0 bases, V lost 6 bases, and 8 bases had no gene match. This CDR3 contains 16 residues. The full variable domain, with the rest looked up from reference TRBV5-4 and TRBJ2-3, is ETGVTQSPTHLIKTRGQQVTLRCSSQSGHNTVSWYQQALGQGPQFIFQYYREEENGRGNFPPRFSGLQFPNYSSELNVNALELDDSALYLCASTVSGGPSTDTQYFGPGTRLTVL.

The V and J genes are TRBV9 and TRBJ2-5; a possible D gene is TRBD2 (5 bases). Germline V lookup: CDR1 SGDLS, CDR2 YYNGEE. The ends were cut back, 0 bases at V and 5 bases at J, with 14 bases in the middle. The CDR3 extends over 15 amino acids. The CDR3 protein is CASSVGGSIAETQYF. The CDR3 DNA reads TGTGCCAGCAGCGTAGGGGGTAGCATAGCGGAGACCCAGTACTTC.

The chain couples TRBV7-6 to TRBJ2-7, with 9 positions matching TRBD2. Trimming at V came to 5 bases and at J to 0 bases, leaving 14 bases not matched to a gene. CDR3 length: 18 amino acids. Germline CDR1 reads SGHVS; CDR2 reads FNYEAQ. The CDR3 nucleotides read TGTGCCAGCAGCCCGGGGGCGGCTAGCGGGACGAGCTCCTACGAGCAGTACTTC. It is translated as CASSPGAASGTSSYEQYF.

V gene TRBV28 combines with J gene TRBJ2-1; 10 nucleotides line up with TRBD2. CDR3 length equals 15 residues. The ends lost 2 bases at V and 7 bases at J; junction bases unmatched: 5. The V gene's germline CDR1 is MDHEN and CDR2 SYDVKM. CDR3 sequence reads: CASSLMASGRNEQFF. The CDR3 coding sequence is TGTGCCAGCAGTTTAATGGCTAGCGGGAGAAATGAGCAGTTCTTC.

The count of this clone is one. This sequence joins TRBV7-2 and TRBJ2-7; 9 bases line up with TRBD1. CDR1 SGHTA and CDR2 FQGNSA come from the germline V gene. The ends lost 2 bases at V and 6 bases at J; junction bases unmatched: 14. The CDR3 runs to 17 residues. CDR3 protein: CASSLRTTGGASGEQYF. CDR3 bases: TGTGCCAGCAGCTTACGGACAACAGGGGGCGCATCTGGCGAGCAGTACTTC.

The rearrangement uses TRBV5-4 and TRBJ2-3, with TRBD2 as a possible D gene (6 bases). The CDR3 loop spans 17 amino acids. Germline CDR1 reads SGHNT; CDR2 reads YYREEE (reference sequence). With 5 bases removed from V and 2 bases from J, the gap between germline ends came to 21 bases. CDR3 bases: TGTGCCAGCAGTCGCACGGGACTCCCCCTTGTCACAGATACGCAGTATTTT. This codes for CASSRTGLPLVTDTQYF.

The rearrangement uses TRBV15 and TRBJ2-3; possibly TRBD1 for D (5 bases). The ends were cut back, 5 bases at V and 6 bases at J, with 15 bases in the middle. This CDR3 is built from 14 residues. Germline V gene sequence: CDR1 LNHNV, CDR2 YYDKDF (reference sequence). The CDR3 region is CATSAGSESDTQYF. The CDR3 DNA reads TGTGCCACCAGCGCAGGGTCTGAGAGCGATACGCAGTATTTT.

The DNA for the CDR3 is TGTGCCAGCAGTCAGGGGAGTGGAAACACCATATATTTT. Its translation: CASSQGSGNTIYF. The rearrangement joins TRBV25-1 to TRBJ1-3; maybe TRBD1 (6 bases). This CDR3 has 13 amino acids. Germline CDR1 and CDR2: MGHDK and SYGVNS. V gave up 5 bases and J gave up 3 bases, with 8 bases separating them.

This clone was detected once. This CDR3 reads CASSFSADEQFF. The CDR3 DNA sequence: TGTGCCAGCAGCTTTTCCGCAGATGAGCAGTTCTTC. J is TRBJ2-1 and V is TRBV7-8; no reliable D call. In germline, CDR1 is SGHVS, CDR2 FQNEAQ. There are 12 residues in the CDR3. Trimming stripped 3 bases from V and 8 bases from J, with 8 bases between.

This clone was seen a single time. The V call is TRBV30, the J call TRBJ1-1, with 8 bases fitting TRBD1. The CDR3 length is 13 residues. Germline assignment: CDR1 GTSNPN and CDR2 SVGIG (reference sequence). The V gene end was trimmed by 3 bases and the J gene end by 8 bases; junction bases not matched to a gene: 8. CDR3 in DNA: TGTGCCTGGAGAGCTGGGACAGGATCCGAAGCTTTCTTT. Translation gives CAWRAGTGSEAFF.

The chain combines TRBV2 with TRBJ2-3; TRBD1 agrees at 7 bases. The J segment lost 2 bases and the V segment lost 1 base, leaving 3 bases of the junction unmatched. Germline V gives CDR1 SNHLY, CDR2 FYNNEI. CDR3 length equals 15 residues. CDR3 nucleotide sequence: TGTGCCAGCAGTGAAGGTCAGGGGGTCACAGATACGCAGTATTTT. Translating gives CASSEGQGVTDTQYF.

This chain links TRBV7-3 with TRBJ1-6, with D unresolved. This CDR3 comprises 14 residues. Germline V lookup: CDR1 SGHTA, CDR2 FQGTGA. The ends were cut back, 2 bases at V and 8 bases at J, with 10 bases in the middle. CDR3 sequence (DNA): TGTGCCAGCAGCTTATGGGAGGCAGATTCACCCCTCCACTTT. Translating it yields CASSLWEADSPLHF.

V and J are TRBV2 and TRBJ2-1, with 9 bases matching TRBD2. V gave up 4 bases and J gave up 3 bases; unmatched junction bases: 1. This CDR3 comprises 14 residues. Looked up from germline, CDR1 is SNHLY and CDR2 is FYNNEI. CDR3 DNA: TGTGCCAGCAGTGGCGGGGGGGGCTACAATGAGCAGTTCTTC. Its translation: CASSGGGGYNEQFF. Full variable domain (missing parts from reference TRBV2 and TRBJ2-1): EPEVTQTPSHQVTQMGQEVILRCVPISNHLYFYWYRQILGQKVEFLVSFYNNEISEKSEIFDDQFSVERPDGSNFTLKIRSTKLEDSAMYFCASSGGGGYNEQFFGPGTRLTVL.

The rearrangement uses TRBV20-1 and TRBJ2-7, with D possibly matching TRBD1 (6 bases). Trimming removed 1 base at V and 10 bases at J, with 11 bases between. Germline V lookup: CDR1 DFQATT, CDR2 SNEGSKA (reference sequence). The CDR3 is 11 amino acids. The CDR3 DNA sequence: TGCAGTGCTAGAGTCAAGGACAGCCAGTACTTC. It codes for CSARVKDSQYF.

The rearrangement joins TRBV6-1 to TRBJ2-5; D might be TRBD2 (7 bases). The CDR3 is 14 amino acids. With 4 bases removed from V and 4 bases from J, the gap between germline ends came to 13 bases. Germline V gene data show CDR1 as MNHNS and CDR2 as SASEGT. The CDR3 bases are TGTGCCAGCAGTGTACGAGGGGGGGCAGAGACCCAGTACTTC. Translated, it gives CASSVRGGAETQYF.

This chain's CDR3 is CAISDGTDNYGYTF. CDR3 DNA: TGTGCCATCAGTGATGGGACAGATAACTATGGCTACACCTTC. V is TRBV10-3 and J is TRBJ1-2, with TRBD1 identical over 7 bases. Losses at the gene ends were 3 bases for V and 1 base for J; bases not matched to a gene: 2. Germline CDR1 ENHRY, CDR2 SYGVKD. CDR3 length: 14 residues.

The genes are TRBV29-1 and TRBJ1-2, with 8 bases matching TRBD1. Per germline, CDR1 SQVTM and CDR2 ANQGSEA. The CDR3 has 15 amino acids. Unmatched junction bases numbered 10, after V lost 4 bases and J lost 3 bases. CDR3: CSVVGQGADDYGYTF. The CDR3 DNA reads as TGCAGCGTTGTTGGGCAGGGGGCGGACGACTATGGCTACACCTTC.

This chain uses TRBV10-3 with TRBJ2-3, with a weak D call TRBD2 (7 bases). The CDR3 runs to 14 residues. V was clipped by 4 bases and J by 5 bases, with 13 bases between them. CDR1 is ENHRY, CDR2 SYGVKD, per germline. CDR3 DNA: TGTGCCATCAGTGTGGGGGGGGCAGTAGATACGCAGTATTTT. It yields the protein CAISVGGAVDTQYF.

The V gene is TRBV14, the J gene TRBJ2-7; possibly TRBD2 for D (5 bases). CDR1 is SGHDN, CDR2 FVKESK, per germline. Trimming took off 1 base at V and 4 bases at J, with 14 bases between the two ends. There are 15 residues in the CDR3. The CDR3 sequence: CASSQGHGSGYEQYF. CDR3 DNA: TGTGCCAGCAGCCAAGGCCACGGATCGGGGTACGAGCAGTACTTC.

V gene TRBV28 combines with J gene TRBJ2-7; 8 bases align to TRBD1. Germline V lookup: CDR1 MDHEN, CDR2 SYDVKM. This CDR3 region has 14 residues. J gave up 6 bases and V 4 bases, and 8 bases lay outside the gene matches. CDR3 protein: CASSWGGQGGEQYF. The CDR3 bases are TGTGCCAGCAGTTGGGGAGGACAGGGAGGCGAGCAGTACTTC.

Only one count was recorded for this clone. The gene calls are TRBV6-5 and TRBJ2-3; TRBD1 aligns across 7 bases. Trimming removed 1 base from V and 8 bases from J; junction bases left unmatched: 6. This CDR3 comprises 14 residues. Germline lookup yields CDR1 MNHEY and CDR2 SVGAGI. The CDR3: CASSYFKGAGTQYF. The CDR3 nucleotides are TGTGCCAGCAGTTACTTTAAGGGGGCCGGTACGCAGTATTTT.

The J gene is TRBJ2-5, the V gene TRBV7-3; D might be TRBD1 (5 bases). The germline V gene has CDR1 SGHTA and CDR2 FQGTGA. The CDR3 consists of 15 residues. With 1 base removed from V and 1 base from J, the gap between germline ends came to 10 bases. The CDR3 loop is CASSLNTGAQETQYF. CDR3 coding DNA: TGTGCCAGCAGCTTAAATACAGGAGCCCAAGAGACCCAGTACTTC.

This clone was observed once. V is TRBV12-5 and J is TRBJ1-2; 8 nucleotides line up with TRBD1. Germline V gene sequence: CDR1 LGHNT, CDR2 FRNRAP. The CDR3 spans 14 residues. V lost 4 bases, J lost 7 bases, and 8 bases stayed unmatched. The CDR3 DNA reads as TGTGCTAGTGGTTACCTGACAGGGGTCGCTGGCTACACCTTC. This translates into CASGYLTGVAGYTF.